A selection of T cell receptor beta chains follows, all from one sample in a study of T cell repertoires in cytomegalovirus infection. A single record per CDR3 protein comes from TCRdb applying MiXCR to the reads. The sample has around 280,000 distinct CDR3 sequences; approximately 14% are singletons. Sequencing input: PBMCs. The receptors come from a human donor in good health (CMV status not recorded). Some clones in this sample may be carry-over from other donors' samples. The CDR3 runs from the conserved cysteine through the conserved F or W. A D gene is named only where the DNA matches it firmly. Only some rows state a clone size, as once, few, many or a class for expanded clones.

d_call: NA; clone_size: few; j_call: TRBJ2-7; v_call: TRBV6-5; cdr3_nt: TGTGCCAGCAGTTGGAGACAGGATTACGAGCAGTACTTC; cdr3_aa: CASSWRQDYEQYF
d_call: TRBD1; clone_size: many; j_call: TRBJ1-3; v_call: TRBV5-6; cdr3_nt: TGTGCCAGCAGCGAACCGACATACAGGGGAGGAAACACCATATATTTT; cdr3_aa: CASSEPTYRGGNTIYF
d_call: NA; clone_size: many; j_call: TRBJ1-1; v_call: TRBV10-3; cdr3_nt: TGTGCCAGCCACGGCCAGGGTGAGAACACTGAAGCTTTCTTT; cdr3_aa: CASHGQGENTEAFF
d_call: TRBD1; clone_size: NA; j_call: TRBJ2-5; v_call: TRBV6-2/TRBV6-3; cdr3_nt: TGTGCCAGCAGTTACTCGAGACAGGGGCCCAGAGCGACCCAGTACTTC; cdr3_aa: CASSYSRQGPRATQYF
d_call: NA; clone_size: many; j_call: TRBJ1-1; v_call: TRBV7-8; cdr3_nt: TGTGCCAGCACCCTTTTCGACGGACTGAACACTGAAGCTTTCTTT; cdr3_aa: CASTLFDGLNTEAFF
d_call: NA; clone_size: many; j_call: TRBJ1-3; v_call: TRBV12-3/TRBV12-4; cdr3_nt: TGTGCCAGCAGGTCTGTCAGGGGTCTTGCTGGAAACACCATATATTTT; cdr3_aa: CASRSVRGLAGNTIYF
d_call: NA; clone_size: many; j_call: TRBJ2-1; v_call: TRBV7-2; cdr3_nt: TGTGCCAGCAGCTTATATGGTACGACAATTAAGCAGTTCTTC; cdr3_aa: CASSLYGTTIKQFF
d_call: NA; clone_size: NA; j_call: TRBJ1-2; v_call: TRBV20-1; cdr3_nt: TGCAGTGCCCTTTCTAGTAGCTACACCTTC; cdr3_aa: CSALSSSYTF
d_call: NA; clone_size: many; j_call: TRBJ2-1; v_call: TRBV7-2; cdr3_nt: TGTGCCAGCGCCACGACAGCGCTCTCCTACAATGAGCAGTTCTTC; cdr3_aa: CASATTALSYNEQFF
d_call: NA; clone_size: NA; j_call: TRBJ1-5; v_call: TRBV28; cdr3_nt: TGTGCCAGCAGTCAACGACCGGGAGGCCCCCCAGGACAGCCCCAGCATTTT; cdr3_aa: CASSQRPGGPPGQPQHF
d_call: TRBD1; clone_size: many; j_call: TRBJ1-5; v_call: TRBV12-3/TRBV12-4; cdr3_nt: TGTGCCAGCAGCCGAGGACAGGGATATCAGCCCCAGCATTTT; cdr3_aa: CASSRGQGYQPQHF
d_call: TRBD2; clone_size: many; j_call: TRBJ2-5; v_call: TRBV28; cdr3_nt: TGTGCCAGCAGTCTCGGGGGGGAGGGCCAAGAGACCCAGTACTTC; cdr3_aa: CASSLGGEGQETQYF
d_call: NA; clone_size: NA; j_call: TRBJ2-5; v_call: TRBV7-2; cdr3_nt: TGTGCCAGCAGCTTAGCTGGCTCAGCGGAAGAGACCCAGTACTTC; cdr3_aa: CASSLAGSAEETQYF
d_call: NA; clone_size: many; j_call: TRBJ2-1; v_call: TRBV7-2; cdr3_nt: TGTGCCAGCAGTCTCAGGCGGGCCTCCTACAATGAGCAGTTCTTC; cdr3_aa: CASSLRRASYNEQFF
d_call: TRBD1; clone_size: few; j_call: TRBJ1-2; v_call: TRBV29-1; cdr3_nt: TGCAGCGTCGGGTCTCGGGACAGGGCTAGTGGCTACACCTTC; cdr3_aa: CSVGSRDRASGYTF
d_call: NA; clone_size: many; j_call: TRBJ2-2; v_call: TRBV12-3/TRBV12-4; cdr3_nt: TGTGCCACCTCATGGGAGCCCACGAACACCGGGGAGCTGTTTTTT; cdr3_aa: CATSWEPTNTGELFF
d_call: NA; clone_size: once; j_call: TRBJ2-3; v_call: TRBV10-3; cdr3_nt: TGTGCCATCAGTGGCCCGACAGGTGCCGCCGAGATCACGTACACAGATACGCAGTATTTT; cdr3_aa: CAISGPTGAAEITYTDTQYF
d_call: NA; clone_size: many; j_call: TRBJ2-2; v_call: TRBV7-2; cdr3_nt: TGTGCCAGCAGCTTAGAAAGGCTCACCGGGGAGCTGTTTTTT; cdr3_aa: CASSLERLTGELFF
d_call: NA; clone_size: many; j_call: TRBJ1-1; v_call: TRBV7-3; cdr3_nt: TGTGCCAGCAGCTTAGTTGGGCACACCGAGGGTATGAGCACTGAAGCTTTCTTT; cdr3_aa: CASSLVGHTEGMSTEAFF
d_call: NA; clone_size: many; j_call: TRBJ2-5; v_call: TRBV7-2; cdr3_nt: TGTGCCAGCAGCTTAGCGGCGGAAAGGCGGGAGACCCAGTACTTC; cdr3_aa: CASSLAAERRETQYF
d_call: TRBD1; clone_size: few; j_call: TRBJ2-7; v_call: TRBV19; cdr3_nt: TGTGCCAGTAGTCATCCGGGACAGGGTGACTACGAGCAGTACTTC; cdr3_aa: CASSHPGQGDYEQYF
d_call: NA; clone_size: few; j_call: TRBJ2-7; v_call: TRBV15; cdr3_nt: TGTGCCACCAGCAGAGGAGGGGCGCAGGGTTACGAGCAGTACTTC; cdr3_aa: CATSRGGAQGYEQYF
d_call: NA; clone_size: few; j_call: TRBJ2-1; v_call: TRBV10-3; cdr3_nt: TGTGCCATCGCCCGGGGGTCCTACAATGAGCAGTTCTTC; cdr3_aa: CAIARGSYNEQFF
d_call: NA; clone_size: few; j_call: TRBJ1-2; v_call: TRBV20-1; cdr3_nt: TGCAGTGCTAGAGACCAAAACATCTATGGCTACACCTTC; cdr3_aa: CSARDQNIYGYTF
d_call: NA; clone_size: many; j_call: TRBJ1-5; v_call: TRBV6-6; cdr3_nt: TGTGCCAGCAGTTACGGACGGGGGAATCAGCCCCAGCATTTT; cdr3_aa: CASSYGRGNQPQHF
d_call: TRBD1; clone_size: few; j_call: TRBJ1-1; v_call: TRBV28; cdr3_nt: TGTGCCAGCAGTTTTCTCCGGACAGGGGGAACTGAAGCTTTCTTT; cdr3_aa: CASSFLRTGGTEAFF
d_call: TRBD1; clone_size: few; j_call: TRBJ2-1; v_call: TRBV25-1; cdr3_nt: TGTGCCACTACCGGGACAGGGGGGAATGAGCAGTTCTTC; cdr3_aa: CATTGTGGNEQFF
d_call: TRBD1; clone_size: few; j_call: TRBJ1-1; v_call: TRBV7-9; cdr3_nt: TGTGCCAGCAGCCAGTCCGGACAGGGGCCGCGGGGTGAAGCTTTCTTT; cdr3_aa: CASSQSGQGPRGEAFF
d_call: TRBD1; clone_size: NA; j_call: TRBJ1-1; v_call: TRBV27; cdr3_nt: TGTGCCAGCAGTTTATGGACAGGGGGAAGGAACACTGAAGCTTTCTTT; cdr3_aa: CASSLWTGGRNTEAFF
d_call: TRBD2; clone_size: NA; j_call: TRBJ2-1; v_call: TRBV7-2; cdr3_nt: TGTGCCAGCAGCTTACCGAGGGGGATAGCGGGAGGAAATGAGCAGTTCTTC; cdr3_aa: CASSLPRGIAGGNEQFF
d_call: NA; clone_size: many; j_call: TRBJ1-1; v_call: TRBV7-9; cdr3_nt: TGTGCCAGCAGCTTAGCCAGGTCTACCACTGAAGCTTTCTTT; cdr3_aa: CASSLARSTTEAFF
d_call: NA; clone_size: few; j_call: TRBJ1-2; v_call: TRBV5-6; cdr3_nt: TGTGCCAGCAGCCTAGGCAGTGCCTATGGCTACACCTTC; cdr3_aa: CASSLGSAYGYTF
d_call: NA; clone_size: many; j_call: TRBJ2-7; v_call: TRBV18; cdr3_nt: TGTGCCAGCTCAGACTGGAAATCCCAGTCCATGGGCGAGCAGTACTTC; cdr3_aa: CASSDWKSQSMGEQYF
d_call: TRBD2; clone_size: many; j_call: TRBJ2-7; v_call: TRBV20-1; cdr3_nt: TGCAGTGCTAGAGATTTTCATGGAGCGGGAGGGACCGAGCAGTACTTC; cdr3_aa: CSARDFHGAGGTEQYF
d_call: TRBD2; clone_size: few; j_call: TRBJ2-4; v_call: TRBV4-1; cdr3_nt: TGCGCCAGCAGCCAGGGCGCAGCGAGCGGGGGTATAAAAAACATTCAGTACTTC; cdr3_aa: CASSQGAASGGIKNIQYF
d_call: NA; clone_size: many; j_call: TRBJ1-3; v_call: TRBV6-6; cdr3_nt: TGTGCCACCCAAAGACAGAACTCTGGAAACACCATATATTTT; cdr3_aa: CATQRQNSGNTIYF
d_call: NA; clone_size: few; j_call: TRBJ2-7; v_call: TRBV20-1; cdr3_nt: TGCAGTGCTAGAGGGCAGGGGAGGACCGAGCAGTACTTC; cdr3_aa: CSARGQGRTEQYF
d_call: NA; clone_size: few; j_call: TRBJ2-5; v_call: TRBV20-1; cdr3_nt: TGCAGTGCTAGGGCACAGCCTGGGGAGACCCAGTACTTC; cdr3_aa: CSARAQPGETQYF
d_call: TRBD1; clone_size: many; j_call: TRBJ1-2; v_call: TRBV7-2; cdr3_nt: TGTGCCAGCAGCTACCGAGGACAGGAAGCTAACTATGGCTACACCTTC; cdr3_aa: CASSYRGQEANYGYTF
d_call: NA; clone_size: few; j_call: TRBJ1-5; v_call: TRBV6-6; cdr3_nt: TGTGCCAGCAGTACCCCCAATAGCAATCAGCCCCAGCATTTT; cdr3_aa: CASSTPNSNQPQHF
d_call: NA; clone_size: few; j_call: TRBJ2-1; v_call: TRBV7-9; cdr3_nt: TGTGCCAGCAGCTCCCCCGGGGGGCATGAGCAGTTCTTC; cdr3_aa: CASSSPGGHEQFF
d_call: NA; clone_size: NA; j_call: TRBJ2-7; v_call: TRBV5-6; cdr3_nt: TGTGCCAGCAGCTTCCAGACCTACGAGCAGTACTTC; cdr3_aa: CASSFQTYEQYF
d_call: NA; clone_size: few; j_call: TRBJ2-5; v_call: TRBV5-1; cdr3_nt: TGCGCCAGCAGCTCCTTCGGGACGCCCAATCAACAGACCCAGTACTTC; cdr3_aa: CASSSFGTPNQQTQYF
d_call: TRBD1; clone_size: NA; j_call: TRBJ2-7; v_call: TRBV28; cdr3_nt: TGTGCCAGCAGTCCGACAGGGGGCCGCAACGAGCAGTACTTC; cdr3_aa: CASSPTGGRNEQYF
d_call: TRBD2; clone_size: few; j_call: TRBJ2-3; v_call: TRBV29-1; cdr3_nt: TGCAGCGTTGACGAAACTAGCGGGAGGGTCACAGATACGCAGTATTTT; cdr3_aa: CSVDETSGRVTDTQYF
d_call: NA; clone_size: NA; j_call: TRBJ2-1; v_call: TRBV2; cdr3_nt: TGTGCCAGCAGTGAGAATCAGGCTAGTGAGCAGTTCTTC; cdr3_aa: CASSENQASEQFF
d_call: TRBD1; clone_size: few; j_call: TRBJ1-5; v_call: TRBV5-5; cdr3_nt: TGTGCCAGCAGCTTGGTGTTAGGGGGCGGGGGTCAGCCCCAGCATTTT; cdr3_aa: CASSLVLGGGGQPQHF
d_call: NA; clone_size: many; j_call: TRBJ2-5; v_call: TRBV7-6; cdr3_nt: TGTGCCAGCAGAAGGGACTCCACAGCCCAAGAGACCCAGTACTTC; cdr3_aa: CASRRDSTAQETQYF
d_call: TRBD1; clone_size: NA; j_call: TRBJ1-5; v_call: TRBV7-9; cdr3_nt: TGTGCCAGCAGCGGTGGACAGGGAGGAAACCAGCCCCAGCATTTT; cdr3_aa: CASSGGQGGNQPQHF
d_call: TRBD2; clone_size: NA; j_call: TRBJ2-1; v_call: TRBV10-3; cdr3_nt: TGTGCCATCAGTGGGCGGGAGGGTGATGAGCAGTTCTTC; cdr3_aa: CAISGREGDEQFF
d_call: TRBD1; clone_size: many; j_call: TRBJ1-1; v_call: TRBV7-3; cdr3_nt: TGTGCCAGCAGCCCTCACATCCAGGGGGGGACTGAAGCTTTCTTT; cdr3_aa: CASSPHIQGGTEAFF
d_call: TRBD2; clone_size: many; j_call: TRBJ2-1; v_call: TRBV7-2; cdr3_nt: TGTGCCAGCAGCTTAGTCGGGGCGGGAGTATCCTACAATGAGCAGTTCTTC; cdr3_aa: CASSLVGAGVSYNEQFF
d_call: TRBD2; clone_size: many; j_call: TRBJ2-2; v_call: TRBV7-2; cdr3_nt: TGTGCCAGCAGTTTAGCGGGAGGGCGCACCGGGGAGCTGTTTTTT; cdr3_aa: CASSLAGGRTGELFF
d_call: NA; clone_size: few; j_call: TRBJ2-1; v_call: TRBV19; cdr3_nt: TGTGCCAGTAGTAGGACGGAGGGGTTTGGGAATGAGCAGTTCTTC; cdr3_aa: CASSRTEGFGNEQFF
d_call: NA; clone_size: many; j_call: TRBJ2-2; v_call: TRBV6-5; cdr3_nt: TGTGCCAGCAGTAGACCGGGAGTTAGCACCGGGGAGCTGTTTTTT; cdr3_aa: CASSRPGVSTGELFF
d_call: NA; clone_size: many; j_call: TRBJ1-1; v_call: TRBV12-5; cdr3_nt: TGTGCTAGTGGGCGCGGGGTTAGGGACACTGAAGCTTTCTTT; cdr3_aa: CASGRGVRDTEAFF
d_call: TRBD2; clone_size: NA; j_call: TRBJ2-3; v_call: TRBV19; cdr3_nt: TGTGCCAGTAGTCACTGGTGGGAGGGAGGGAGCACAGATACGCAGTATTTT; cdr3_aa: CASSHWWEGGSTDTQYF